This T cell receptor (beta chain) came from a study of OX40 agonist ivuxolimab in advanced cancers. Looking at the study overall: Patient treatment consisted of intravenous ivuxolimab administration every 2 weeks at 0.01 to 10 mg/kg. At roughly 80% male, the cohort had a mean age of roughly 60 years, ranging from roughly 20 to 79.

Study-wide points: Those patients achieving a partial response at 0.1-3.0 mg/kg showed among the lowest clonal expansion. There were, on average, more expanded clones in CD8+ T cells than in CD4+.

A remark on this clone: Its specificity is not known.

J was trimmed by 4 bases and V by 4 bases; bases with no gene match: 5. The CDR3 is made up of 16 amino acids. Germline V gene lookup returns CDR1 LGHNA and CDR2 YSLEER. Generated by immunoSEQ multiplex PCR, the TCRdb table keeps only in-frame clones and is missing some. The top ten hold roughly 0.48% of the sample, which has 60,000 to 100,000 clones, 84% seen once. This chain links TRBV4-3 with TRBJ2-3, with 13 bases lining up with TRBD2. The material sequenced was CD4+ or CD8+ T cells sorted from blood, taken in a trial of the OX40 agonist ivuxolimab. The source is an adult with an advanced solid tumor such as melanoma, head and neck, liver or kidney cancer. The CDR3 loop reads CASSPETSGGPDTQYF. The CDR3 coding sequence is TGCGCCAGCAGCCCAGAGACTAGCGGGGGGCCAGATACGCAGTATTTT.